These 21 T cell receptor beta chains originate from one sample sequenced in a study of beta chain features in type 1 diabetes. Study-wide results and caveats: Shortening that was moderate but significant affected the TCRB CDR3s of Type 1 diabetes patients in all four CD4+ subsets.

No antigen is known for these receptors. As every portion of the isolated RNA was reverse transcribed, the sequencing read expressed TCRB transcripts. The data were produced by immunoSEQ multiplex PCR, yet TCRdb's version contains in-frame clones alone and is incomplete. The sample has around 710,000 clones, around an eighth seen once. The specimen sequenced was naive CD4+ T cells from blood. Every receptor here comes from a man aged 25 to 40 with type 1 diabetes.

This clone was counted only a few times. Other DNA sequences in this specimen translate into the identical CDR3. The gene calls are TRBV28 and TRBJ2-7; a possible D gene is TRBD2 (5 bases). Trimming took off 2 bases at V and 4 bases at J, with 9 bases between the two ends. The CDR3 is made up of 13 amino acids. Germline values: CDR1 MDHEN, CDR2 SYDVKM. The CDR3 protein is CASSLEGPYEQYF. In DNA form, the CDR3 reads TGTGCCAGCAGTTTAGAGGGTCCATACGAGCAGTACTTC.

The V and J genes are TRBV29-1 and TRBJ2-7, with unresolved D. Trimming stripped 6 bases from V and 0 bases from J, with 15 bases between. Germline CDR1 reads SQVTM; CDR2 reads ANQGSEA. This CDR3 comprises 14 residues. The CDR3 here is CSVLSQSSSYEQYF. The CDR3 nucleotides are TGCAGCGTATTGAGCCAGAGTAGCTCCTACGAGCAGTACTTC.

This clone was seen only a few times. CDR3 nucleotide sequence: TGCGCCTGCAAACAGGCTCTCTCTGGAAACACCATATATTTT. It encodes CACKQALSGNTIYF. The chain uses TRBV5-1 and TRBJ1-3, with TRBD1 as a possible D gene (5 bases). Germline values: CDR1 SGHRS, CDR2 YFSETQ. The CDR3 is made up of 14 amino acids. The V end was cut by 10 bases, the J end by 0 bases, with 14 bases between.

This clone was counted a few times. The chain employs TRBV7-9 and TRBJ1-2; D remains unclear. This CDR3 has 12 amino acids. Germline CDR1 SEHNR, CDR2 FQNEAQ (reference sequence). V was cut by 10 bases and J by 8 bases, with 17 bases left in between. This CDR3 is CATDEGVSGYTF. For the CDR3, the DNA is TGTGCCACCGACGAGGGCGTTTCAGGCTACACCTTC.

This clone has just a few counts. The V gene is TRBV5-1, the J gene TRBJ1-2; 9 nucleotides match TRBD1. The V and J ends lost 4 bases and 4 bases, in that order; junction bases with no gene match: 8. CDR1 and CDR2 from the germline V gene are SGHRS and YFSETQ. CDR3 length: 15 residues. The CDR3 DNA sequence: TGCGCCAGCAGCATGGACGGGGACAGGGCCTATGGCTACACCTTC. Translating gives CASSMDGDRAYGYTF.

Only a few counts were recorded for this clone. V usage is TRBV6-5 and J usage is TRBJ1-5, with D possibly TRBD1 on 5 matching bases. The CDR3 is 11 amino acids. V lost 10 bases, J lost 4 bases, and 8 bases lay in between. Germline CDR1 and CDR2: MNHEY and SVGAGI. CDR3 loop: CATGGNQPQHF. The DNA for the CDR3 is TGTGCCACGGGGGGGAATCAGCCCCAGCATTTT.

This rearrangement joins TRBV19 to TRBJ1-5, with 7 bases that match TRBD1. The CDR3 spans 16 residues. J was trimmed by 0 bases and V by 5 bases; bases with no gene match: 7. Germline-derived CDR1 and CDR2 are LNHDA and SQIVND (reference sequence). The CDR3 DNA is TGTGCCAGTAGTGTGGGACAGTACTATAGCAATCAGCCCCAGCATTTT. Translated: CASSVGQYYSNQPQHF.

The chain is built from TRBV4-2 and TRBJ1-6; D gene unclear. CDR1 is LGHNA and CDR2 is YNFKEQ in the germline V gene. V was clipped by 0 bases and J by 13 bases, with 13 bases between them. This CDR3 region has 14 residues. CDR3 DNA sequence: TGTGCCAGCAGCCAAGATGGCCTCCGGGCCCCCCTCCACTTT. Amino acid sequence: CASSQDGLRAPLHF.

The chain's CDR3 is CASRDWTLSTDTQYF. CDR3 DNA sequence: TGTGCCAGCAGAGACTGGACGCTCAGCACAGATACGCAGTATTTT. The V and J genes are TRBV2 and TRBJ2-3; D gene uncertain. There are 15 residues in the CDR3. Trimming left V 6 bases short and J 0 bases short, with 13 bases between. Germline-derived CDR1 and CDR2 are SNHLY and FYNNEI.

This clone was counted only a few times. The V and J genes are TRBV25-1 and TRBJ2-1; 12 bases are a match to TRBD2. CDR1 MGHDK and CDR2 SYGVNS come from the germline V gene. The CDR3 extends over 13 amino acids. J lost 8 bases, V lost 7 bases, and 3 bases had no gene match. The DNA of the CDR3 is TGTGCCAGCAAACTAGCGGGGGGCGATGAGCAGTTCTTC. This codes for CASKLAGGDEQFF.

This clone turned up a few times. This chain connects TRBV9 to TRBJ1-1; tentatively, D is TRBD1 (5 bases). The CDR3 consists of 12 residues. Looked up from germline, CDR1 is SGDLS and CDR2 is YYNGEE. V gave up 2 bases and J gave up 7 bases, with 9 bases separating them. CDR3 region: CASSVLQGEAFF. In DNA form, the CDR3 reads TGTGCCAGCAGCGTCTTGCAGGGTGAAGCTTTCTTT. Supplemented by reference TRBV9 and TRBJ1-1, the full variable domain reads DSGVTQTPKHLITATGQRVTLRCSPRSGDLSVYWYQQSLDQGLQFLIQYYNGEERAKGNILERFSAQQFPDLHSELNLSSLELGDSALYFCASSVLQGEAFFGQGTRLTVV.

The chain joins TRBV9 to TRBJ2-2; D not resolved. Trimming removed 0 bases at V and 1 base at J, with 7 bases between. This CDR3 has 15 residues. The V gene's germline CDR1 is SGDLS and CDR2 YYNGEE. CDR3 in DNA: TGTGCCAGCAGCGTAGTAGGGATGAACACCGGGGAGCTGTTTTTT. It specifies CASSVVGMNTGELFF. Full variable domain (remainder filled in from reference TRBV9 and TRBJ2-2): DSGVTQTPKHLITATGQRVTLRCSPRSGDLSVYWYQQSLDQGLQFLIQYYNGEERAKGNILERFSAQQFPDLHSELNLSSLELGDSALYFCASSVVGMNTGELFFGEGSRLTVL.

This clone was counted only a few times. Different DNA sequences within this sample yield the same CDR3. The chain's CDR3 is CASSPRLAADTQYF. CDR3 nucleotides: TGTGCCAGCAGCCCGAGACTAGCGGCAGATACGCAGTATTTT. This chain uses TRBV9 with TRBJ2-3; 9 positions agree with TRBD2. CDR3 length: 14 amino acids. The J segment lost 4 bases and the V segment lost 4 bases, leaving 4 bases of the junction unmatched. The germline gives CDR1 SGDLS, CDR2 YYNGEE.

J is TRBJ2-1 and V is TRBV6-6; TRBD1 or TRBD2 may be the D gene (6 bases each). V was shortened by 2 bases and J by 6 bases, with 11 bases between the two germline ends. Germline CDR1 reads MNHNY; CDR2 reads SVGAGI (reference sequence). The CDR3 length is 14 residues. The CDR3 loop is CASSYGRGRNEQFF. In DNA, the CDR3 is TGTGCCAGCAGTTACGGCCGGGGGCGCAATGAGCAGTTCTTC.

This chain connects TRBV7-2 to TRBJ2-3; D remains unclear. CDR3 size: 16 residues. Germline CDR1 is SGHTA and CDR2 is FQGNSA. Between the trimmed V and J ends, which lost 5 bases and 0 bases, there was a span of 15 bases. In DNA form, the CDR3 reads TGTGCCAGCAGCCCCAATCCGGAGAGAAGCACAGATACGCAGTATTTT. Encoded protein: CASSPNPERSTDTQYF.

The DNA for the CDR3 is TGCGCCAGCAGCCCGACCGGGACAGGACCCTATAGCAATCAGCCCCAGCATTTT. As protein: CASSPTGTGPYSNQPQHF. The chain has TRBV5-1 and TRBJ1-5; TRBD1 matches at 8 bases. V was pared by 4 bases and J by 0 bases, with 12 bases of the junction left unmatched. CDR1 and CDR2 from the germline V gene are SGHRS and YFSETQ. This CDR3 is built from 18 residues.

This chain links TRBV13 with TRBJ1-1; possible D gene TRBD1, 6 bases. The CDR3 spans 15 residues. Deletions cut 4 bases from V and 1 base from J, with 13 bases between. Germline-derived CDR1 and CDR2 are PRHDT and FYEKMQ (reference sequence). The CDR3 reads CASSYRTEPNTEAFF. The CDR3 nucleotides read TGTGCCAGCAGCTATCGGACAGAGCCGAACACTGAAGCTTTCTTT. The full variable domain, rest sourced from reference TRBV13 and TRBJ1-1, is AAGVIQSPRHLIKEKRETATLKCYPIPRHDTVYWYQQGPGQDPQFLISFYEKMQSDKGSIPDRFSAQQFSDYHSELNMSSLELGDSALYFCASSYRTEPNTEAFFGQGTRLTVV.

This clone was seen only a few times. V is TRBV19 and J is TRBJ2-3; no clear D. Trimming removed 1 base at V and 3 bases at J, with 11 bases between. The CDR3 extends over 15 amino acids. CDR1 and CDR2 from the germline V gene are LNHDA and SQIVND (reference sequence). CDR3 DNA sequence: TGTGCCAGTAGTATAGGCGGCGGCCCGACAGATACGCAGTATTTT. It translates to CASSIGGGPTDTQYF.

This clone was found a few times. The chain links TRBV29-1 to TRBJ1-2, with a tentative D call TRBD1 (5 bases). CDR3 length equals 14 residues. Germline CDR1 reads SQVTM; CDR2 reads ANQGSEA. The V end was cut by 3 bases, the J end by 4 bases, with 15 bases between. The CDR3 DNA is TGCAGCGTTGATTTGAGGGGTTTCGGCTATGGCTACACCTTC. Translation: CSVDLRGFGYGYTF.

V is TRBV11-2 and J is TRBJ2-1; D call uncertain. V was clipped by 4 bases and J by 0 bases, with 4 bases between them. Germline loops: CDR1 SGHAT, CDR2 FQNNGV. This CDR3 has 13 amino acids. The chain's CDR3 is CASSSSSYNEQFF. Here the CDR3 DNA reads TGTGCCAGCAGCTCAAGCTCCTACAATGAGCAGTTCTTC.

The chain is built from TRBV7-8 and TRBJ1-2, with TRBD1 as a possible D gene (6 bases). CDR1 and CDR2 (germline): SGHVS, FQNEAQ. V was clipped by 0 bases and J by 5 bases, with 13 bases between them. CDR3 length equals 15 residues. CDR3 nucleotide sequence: TGTGCCAGCAGCTTAGCGCTGGTAGGGGGGTATGGCTACACCTTC. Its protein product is CASSLALVGGYGYTF.